This T cell receptor (beta chain) was identified during a study of post-analysis software for immune sequencing data. General study results and limits: TRBV5-6, TRBV5-1 and TRBV20-1 were among roughly 5 TRBV segments more frequent in patients than controls.

Concerning this clonotype itself: Its antigen is not identified.

The TCR beta cDNA libraries contained unique molecular identifiers. One entry per CDR3 protein, called by TCRdb with MiXCR from the PCR reads. The sample lists hundreds of thousands of distinct CDR3 sequences; less than 40% were seen once. This CDR3 spans 13 amino acids. Germline V gene lookup returns CDR1 MDHEN and CDR2 SYDVKM. V was shortened by 5 bases and J by 4 bases, with 11 bases between the two germline ends. Specimen: blood. This chain joins TRBV28 and TRBJ1-2, with D possibly TRBD1 on 6 matching bases. The origin of this receptor is a girl aged 2-10 years with multiple sclerosis. The CDR3 DNA follows: TGTGCCAGCAGTGGTGCGACAGGCTATGGCTACACCTTC. It translates to CASSGATGYGYTF.